The sequence of this TCR beta chain was determined in a study of T cell responses to AZD1222 COVID-19 vaccine. This table comes from immunoSEQ multiplex PCR, and its TCRdb copy is limited to in-frame clones, with some not included. The sample includes about 140,000 clones, more than 70% of them seen just once. V lost 0 bases and J 4 bases, leaving 12 bases between the germline ends. From germline, CDR1 is MNHEY and CDR2 SVGEGT. The length of the CDR3 is 15 residues. The chain couples TRBV6-2 or TRBV6-3 to TRBJ1-2; tentative D call: TRBD1 (5 bases). The sequence derives from an adult who received the AZD1222 COVID-19 vaccine. The source material was peripheral blood, sampled 28 days after the second AZD1222 dose. CDR3 DNA: TGTGCCAGCAGTTACTCCCGGGACCGCACCTATGGCTACACCTTC. The encoded protein is CASSYSRDRTYGYTF.